These 9 T cell receptor beta chains were sequenced from one sample in a study of persistence of HIV-infected CD4 T cells. The libraries were made with immunoSEQ version 4 in survey mode. Sequencing was performed with immunoSEQ multiplex PCR; in TCRdb, only in-frame clones are kept and a portion is missing. The table includes 30,000 to 35,000 clones, approximately 85% detected once. The antigens of these receptors remain unknown. Stimulation used around 9.1 ug/mL lysate from CMV-infected fibroblasts. CD40L-negative CD69-negative CD45RO-high memory CD4+ T cells were sorted as populations depleted of antigen-responding cells. Sequenced here: CD4+ T cells sorted from PBMCs after approximately 19-hour stimulation, sampled from a patient who received antiretroviral therapy. All receptors come from an adult man with HIV who was CMV-seropositive.

The chain employs TRBV7-2 and TRBJ2-3; 9 positions agree with TRBD2. Germline assignment: CDR1 SGHTA and CDR2 FQGNSA. The J segment lost 5 bases and the V segment lost 2 bases, leaving 11 bases of the junction unmatched. This CDR3 comprises 17 residues. The CDR3 coding sequence is TGTGCCAGCAGCTTAATGGTTGCGGGGGGGCATAAAGATACGCAGTATTTT. Its translation is CASSLMVAGGHKDTQYF.

The rearrangement links TRBV6-2 or TRBV6-3 to TRBJ2-2; 7 nucleotides align to TRBD1. The trim removed 6 bases at V and 2 bases at J, leaving 6 bases unmatched. CDR3 length: 15 residues. Germline V gene lookup returns CDR1 MNHEY and CDR2 SVGEGT. CDR3 residues: CASSMGQFNTGELFF. The DNA for the CDR3 is TGTGCCAGCAGCATGGGACAGTTTAACACCGGGGAGCTGTTTTTT.

V gene TRBV6-5 combines with J gene TRBJ1-1; no definite D call. From germline, CDR1 is MNHEY and CDR2 SVGAGI. Between the trimmed V and J ends, which lost 6 bases and 0 bases, there was a span of 11 bases. This CDR3 spans 14 amino acids. CDR3 sequence (DNA): TGTGCCAGCAGACAGTTGGGTCTGAACACTGAAGCTTTCTTT. It specifies CASRQLGLNTEAFF.

The CDR3 region has the DNA TGTGCCAGTAGTCACAGGGCTACAGGGGGGACTCACTCTGGAAACACCATATATTTT. It yields the protein CASSHRATGGTHSGNTIYF. The chain employs TRBV19 and TRBJ1-3; 8 nucleotides match TRBD1. V dropped 5 bases and J dropped 0; count of bases not matched to a gene: 15. The CDR3 loop spans 19 amino acids. CDR1 and CDR2 from the germline V gene are LNHDA and SQIVND (reference sequence).

The chain combines TRBV6-4 with TRBJ1-1, with unresolved D. The CDR3 spans 14 residues. Germline V gene data show CDR1 as MRHNA and CDR2 as SNTAGT. Trimming stripped 6 bases from V and 5 bases from J, with 16 bases between. The CDR3, as DNA: TGTGCCAGCAGAGTCGGACCGTCGCAAACTGAAGCTTTCTTT. It specifies CASRVGPSQTEAFF.

This chain joins TRBV7-9 and TRBJ2-1; TRBD1 matches 7 bases. CDR1 and CDR2 from the germline V gene are SEHNR and FQNEAQ (reference sequence). This CDR3 comprises 14 residues. V lost 7 bases, J lost 8 bases, and 11 bases stayed unmatched. CDR3 in DNA: TGTGCCAGCAACAACAGGGGTTTCGGTCATGAGCAGTTCTTC. Translating it yields CASNNRGFGHEQFF.

The chain employs TRBV4-2 and TRBJ2-1, with 7 bases that match TRBD2. Per germline, CDR1 LGHNA and CDR2 YNFKEQ. The CDR3 is 13 residues long. Unmatched junction bases numbered 2, after V lost 7 bases and J lost 2 bases. This chain's CDR3 is CASTGTTYNEQFF. The CDR3 DNA reads as TGTGCCAGCACGGGGACTACCTACAATGAGCAGTTCTTC.

The chain is built from TRBV7-3 and TRBJ1-6; D gene unclear. V dropped 4 bases and J dropped 8 bases, with 9 bases sitting between them. The CDR3 runs to 13 residues. Germline-derived CDR1 and CDR2 are SGHTA and FQGTGA. DNA for the CDR3: TGTGCCAGCAGCTCTCACATAGATTCACCCCTCCACTTT. Its protein product is CASSSHIDSPLHF.

The chain uses TRBV19 and TRBJ1-1; tentatively, D is TRBD1 (5 bases). This CDR3 contains 13 residues. The V end was cut by 1 base, the J end by 8 bases, with 11 bases between. The germline gives CDR1 LNHDA, CDR2 SQIVND (reference sequence). As DNA, the CDR3 is TGTGCCAGTAGTATAGCCCGGGGCCAGGAAGCTTTCTTT. Its protein product is CASSIARGQEAFF.